The 15 T cell receptor beta chains below all came from one sample that was sequenced in a study of cytomegalovirus exposure and HLA in healthy donors. 60 Vbeta and 13 Jbeta primers were used in PCR. The data were produced by immunoSEQ multiplex PCR, yet TCRdb's version contains in-frame clones alone and is incomplete. The sample holds about 190,000 clones, roughly 80% seen once. The sequenced material came from PBMCs. These receptor sequences come from a man over 45 in good health and CMV-seronegative.

The chain is built from TRBV11-2 and TRBJ2-5; TRBD2 matches 10 bases. The ends lost 6 bases at V and 3 bases at J; junction bases unmatched: 10. The CDR3 has 16 amino acids. CDR1 is SGHAT, CDR2 FQNNGV, per germline. CDR3 coding DNA: TGTGCCAGCAGTTCACATCTAGCGGGGGACAAAGAGACCCAGTACTTC. This translates into CASSSHLAGDKETQYF.

V usage is TRBV5-8 and J usage is TRBJ2-7; a possible D gene is TRBD1 (5 bases). This CDR3 is built from 15 residues. Germline CDR1 and CDR2: SGHTS and YDEGEE. Trimming took 0 bases from V and 7 from J, leaving 17 bases between them. The CDR3 sequence: CASSLGTGRYEEQYF. The CDR3 DNA reads TGTGCCAGCAGCTTGGGCACAGGACGGTACGAGGAGCAGTACTTC. The entire variable domain, with the rest obtained from reference TRBV5-8 and TRBJ2-7, is as follows: EAGVTQSPTHLIKTRGQQATLRCSPISGHTSVYWYQQALGLGLQFLLWYDEGEERNRGNFPPRFSGRQFPNYSSELNVNALELEDSALYLCASSLGTGRYEEQYFGPGTRLTVT.

The chain combines TRBV10-3 with TRBJ1-6; D is perhaps TRBD1 (5 bases). Germline CDR1 reads ENHRY; CDR2 reads SYGVKD. The CDR3 totals 14 residues. V was trimmed by 2 bases and J by 8 bases, leaving 10 bases between them. This CDR3 is CAISEQGRDSPLHF. DNA for the CDR3: TGTGCCATCAGTGAGCAGGGTCGGGATTCACCCCTCCACTTT.

The chain couples TRBV6-1 to TRBJ1-4; D gene unclear. The CDR3 is 16 amino acids. The germline V gene encodes CDR1 MNHNS and CDR2 SASEGT. V lost 2 bases and J lost 0, with 10 bases in between. The CDR3 region is CASSEPGLTTNEKLFF. CDR3 nucleotide sequence: TGTGCCAGCAGTGAACCGGGTCTAACAACTAATGAAAAACTGTTTTTT.

The V call is TRBV6-5, the J call TRBJ2-7; 9 bases map to TRBD1. V dropped 2 bases and J dropped 4; count of bases not matched to a gene: 9. The CDR3 sequence is 16 residues long. Germline V CDR1 and CDR2: MNHEY, SVGAGI. The CDR3 DNA reads as TGTGCCAGCAGTTACACCGCCGGGACAGGGTTTTACGAGCAGTACTTC. This gives the protein CASSYTAGTGFYEQYF.

The V and J genes are TRBV2 and TRBJ2-5; TRBD2 agrees at 10 bases. Gene TRBJ2-7 matches the end of the DNA better, so the J call may be wrong. CDR3 length equals 15 residues. Germline V lookup: CDR1 SNHLY, CDR2 FYNNEI. DNA for the CDR3: TGTGCCAGCAAGAGCGCTAGCGGGGGCCCCTACGAGCAGTACTTC. As protein: CASKSASGGPYEQYF.

CDR3 loop: CASSLEGARSTQYF. CDR3 nucleotide sequence: TGCGCCAGCAGTCTAGAGGGGGCAAGATCGACCCAGTACTTC. The rearrangement uses TRBV5-1 and TRBJ2-5; 7 bases agree with TRBD1. Trimming removed 5 bases from V and 7 bases from J; junction bases left unmatched: 11. There are 14 residues in the CDR3. Germline loops: CDR1 SGHRS, CDR2 YFSETQ.

The chain recombines TRBV7-2 with TRBJ2-5, with unresolved D. This CDR3 has 14 amino acids. Germline values: CDR1 SGHTA, CDR2 FQGNSA. Trimming cost V 5 bases and J 2 bases, with 12 bases left between them. CDR3 loop: CASSTAGAQETQYF. The DNA for the CDR3 is TGTGCCAGCAGCACCGCCGGTGCTCAAGAGACCCAGTACTTC.

CDR3 residues: CAAGRGSGGYTF. CDR3 nucleotide sequence: TGTGCCGCGGGGCGGGGCTCGGGGGGCTACACCTTC. The chain carries TRBV19 and TRBJ1-2; a weak D match, TRBD1 (5 bases). CDR3 length: 12 residues. The germline V gene has CDR1 LNHDA and CDR2 SQIVND (reference sequence). The ends were cut back, 11 bases at V and 8 bases at J, with 18 bases in the middle.

The rearrangement links TRBV27 to TRBJ1-1, with TRBD1 matching over 9 bases. The germline gives CDR1 MNHEY, CDR2 SMNVEV (reference sequence). This CDR3 region has 15 residues. V shed 5 bases, J shed 8 bases, and the junction held 12 bases outside the gene matches. Written as DNA, the CDR3 is TGTGCCAGCAGTCGCCCTGGGACAGGGATCTCCGAAGCTTTCTTT. This gives the protein CASSRPGTGISEAFF.

This chain connects TRBV7-8 to TRBJ2-3; D is possibly TRBD2 (5 bases). In germline, CDR1 is SGHVS, CDR2 FQNEAQ. Deletions cut 2 bases from V and 2 bases from J, with 23 bases between. This CDR3 region has 19 residues. The CDR3 DNA sequence: TGTGCCAGCAGCTTAAGGAGAAGAGGTTTAGAGCGGTTCACAGATACGCAGTATTTT. Translating gives CASSLRRRGLERFTDTQYF.

The chain links TRBV12-5 to TRBJ2-3; TRBD2 might be the D (5 bases). V shed 3 bases and J shed 2 bases, with 9 bases lying between them. Germline V gene data show CDR1 as LGHNT and CDR2 as FRNRAP. This CDR3 region has 14 residues. The CDR3 nucleotides read TGTGCTAGTGGTTTTGAGCGGCCCACAGATACGCAGTATTTT. As protein: CASGFERPTDTQYF. Full variable domain (remainder filled in from reference TRBV12-5 and TRBJ2-3): DARVTQTPRHKVTEMGQEVTMRCQPILGHNTVFWYRQTMMQGLELLAYFRNRAPLDDSGMPKDRFSAEMPDATLATLKIQPSEPRDSAVYFCASGFERPTDTQYFGPGTRLTVL.

The rearrangement links TRBV6-5 to TRBJ2-2, with 7 bases identical to TRBD1. The CDR3 length is 15 residues. The germline V gene encodes CDR1 MNHEY and CDR2 SVGAGI. The J segment lost 4 bases and the V segment lost 5 bases, leaving 7 bases of the junction unmatched. The CDR3 nucleotides read TGTGCCAGCAGTCCTACAGGGGTAATCACCGGGGAGCTGTTTTTT. This codes for CASSPTGVITGELFF.

CDR3 nucleotides: TGTGCCAGTGTTATGCGGGGGGGCAATGAGCAGTTCTTC. It translates to CASVMRGGNEQFF. The rearrangement uses TRBV7-9 and TRBJ2-1; TRBD2 agrees at 9 bases. V shed 9 bases and J 6 bases; nucleotides not matched to a gene: 6. Per the germline V gene, CDR1 is SEHNR and CDR2 is FQNEAQ (reference sequence). CDR3 length: 13 residues.

CDR3 sequence (DNA): TGTGCCTGGAGTGTACTTGGGGGCCGGCGGGATACGCAGTATTTT. Its protein product is CAWSVLGGRRDTQYF. The rearrangement uses TRBV30 and TRBJ2-3; tentatively, D is TRBD1 (6 bases). From germline, CDR1 is GTSNPN and CDR2 SVGIG (reference sequence). The CDR3 has 15 residues. Deletions cut 0 bases from V and 6 bases from J, with 16 bases between.